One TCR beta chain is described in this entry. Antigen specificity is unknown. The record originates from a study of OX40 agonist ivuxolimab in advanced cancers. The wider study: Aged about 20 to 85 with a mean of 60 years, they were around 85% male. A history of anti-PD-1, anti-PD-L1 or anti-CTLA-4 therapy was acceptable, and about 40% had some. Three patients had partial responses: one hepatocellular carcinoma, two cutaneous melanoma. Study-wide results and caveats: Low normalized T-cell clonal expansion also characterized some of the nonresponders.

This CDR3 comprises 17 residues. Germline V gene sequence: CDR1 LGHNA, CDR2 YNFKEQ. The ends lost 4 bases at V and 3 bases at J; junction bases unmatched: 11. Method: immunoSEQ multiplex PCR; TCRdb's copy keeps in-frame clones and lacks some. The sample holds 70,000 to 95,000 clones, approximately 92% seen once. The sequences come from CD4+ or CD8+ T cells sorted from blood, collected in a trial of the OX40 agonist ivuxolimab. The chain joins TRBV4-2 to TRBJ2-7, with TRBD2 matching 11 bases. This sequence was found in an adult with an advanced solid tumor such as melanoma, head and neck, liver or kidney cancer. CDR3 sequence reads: CASSLYPLAGGDYEQYF. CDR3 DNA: TGTGCCAGCAGCCTTTATCCGCTAGCGGGAGGAGACTACGAGCAGTACTTC.